This T cell receptor beta chain stems from a study of blood T cells in healthy people across ages. CDR1 is DFQATT and CDR2 is SNEGSKA in the germline V gene (reference sequence). The CDR3 runs 15 residues. A sample-barcoded 5' primer and a J-beta primer mix were used in a second PCR of roughly 7 to 11 cycles. TCRdb re-analysed the 5' RACE reads in MiXCR, keeping a single row per CDR3 protein. The sample shows a few hundred thousand distinct CDR3 sequences, approximately 51% of them seen only once. The material sequenced was blood. The chain carries TRBV20-1 and TRBJ2-4; 11 bases line up with TRBD2. The J call could be wrong; TRBJ2-7 is a better fit for the DNA end. The clonotype was recovered from a man aged 60 to 69 in good health. The DNA for the CDR3 is TGCAGTGCTAGAGCAGTGACTAGCGGGATTGACGAGCAGTACTTC. Translation: CSARAVTSGIDEQYF.